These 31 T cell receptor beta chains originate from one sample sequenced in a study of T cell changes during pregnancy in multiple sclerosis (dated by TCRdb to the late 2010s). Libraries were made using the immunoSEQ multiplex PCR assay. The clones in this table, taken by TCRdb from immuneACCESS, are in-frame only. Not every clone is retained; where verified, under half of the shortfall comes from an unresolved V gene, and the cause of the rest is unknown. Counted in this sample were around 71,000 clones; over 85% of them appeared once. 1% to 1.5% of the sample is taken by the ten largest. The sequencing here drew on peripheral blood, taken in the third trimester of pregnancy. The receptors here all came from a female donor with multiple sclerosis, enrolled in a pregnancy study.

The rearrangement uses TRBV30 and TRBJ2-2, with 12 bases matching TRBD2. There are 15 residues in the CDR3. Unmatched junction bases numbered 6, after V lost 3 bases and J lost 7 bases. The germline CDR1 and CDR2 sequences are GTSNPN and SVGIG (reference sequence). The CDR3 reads CAWSLAGGFSGELFF. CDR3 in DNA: TGTGCCTGGAGCCTAGCGGGAGGGTTTAGCGGGGAGCTGTTTTTT.

CDR3 sequence: CASSFETGNYGYTF. The CDR3 nucleotides read TGCGCCAGCAGCTTCGAAACAGGGAACTATGGCTACACCTTC. V and J are TRBV5-1 and TRBJ1-2; weak D call: TRBD1 (6 bases). The germline V and J ends were trimmed by 2 bases and 2 bases, with 10 bases remaining between them. There are 14 residues in the CDR3. The germline V gene has CDR1 SGHRS and CDR2 YFSETQ.

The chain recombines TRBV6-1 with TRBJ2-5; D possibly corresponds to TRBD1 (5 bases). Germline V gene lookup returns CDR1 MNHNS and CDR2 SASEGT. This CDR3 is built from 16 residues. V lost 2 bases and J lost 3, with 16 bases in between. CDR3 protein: CASSEMVGVLEETQYF. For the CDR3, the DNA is TGTGCCAGCAGTGAAATGGTAGGGGTGTTGGAAGAGACCCAGTACTTC.

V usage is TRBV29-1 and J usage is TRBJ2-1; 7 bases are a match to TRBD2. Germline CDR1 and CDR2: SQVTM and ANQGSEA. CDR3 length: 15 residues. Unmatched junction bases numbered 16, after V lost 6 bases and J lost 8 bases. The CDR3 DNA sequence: TGCAGCGTGGGGGGACTATCGCCCCTTCTTGATGAGCAGTTCTTC. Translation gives CSVGGLSPLLDEQFF.

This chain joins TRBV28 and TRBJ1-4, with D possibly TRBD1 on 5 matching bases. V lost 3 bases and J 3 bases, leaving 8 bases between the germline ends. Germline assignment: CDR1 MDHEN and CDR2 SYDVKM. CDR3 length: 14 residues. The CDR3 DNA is TGTGCCAGCAGTTTTTCGACAGCTAATGAAAAACTGTTTTTT. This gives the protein CASSFSTANEKLFF.

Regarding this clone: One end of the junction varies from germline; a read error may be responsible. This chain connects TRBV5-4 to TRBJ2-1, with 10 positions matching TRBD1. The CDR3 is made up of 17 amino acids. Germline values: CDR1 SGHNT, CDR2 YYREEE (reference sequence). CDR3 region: CASSLAFGTGVYNEQFF. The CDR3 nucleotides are TGTGCCAGCAGTTTGGCGTTCGGGACAGGGGTCTACAATGAGCAGTTCTTC.

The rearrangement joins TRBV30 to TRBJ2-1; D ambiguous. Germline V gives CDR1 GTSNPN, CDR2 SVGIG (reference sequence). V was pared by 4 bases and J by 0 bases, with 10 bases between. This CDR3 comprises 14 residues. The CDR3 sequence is CAWTTANSYNEQFF. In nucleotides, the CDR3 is TGTGCCTGGACTACAGCAAACTCCTACAATGAGCAGTTCTTC.

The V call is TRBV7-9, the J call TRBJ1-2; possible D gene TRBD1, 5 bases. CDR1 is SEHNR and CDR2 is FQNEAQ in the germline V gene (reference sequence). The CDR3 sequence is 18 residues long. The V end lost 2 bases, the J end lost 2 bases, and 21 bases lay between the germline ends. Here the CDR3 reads CASSLNYLGGAQNYGYTF. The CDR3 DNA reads TGTGCCAGCAGCTTAAATTACCTTGGTGGGGCTCAGAACTATGGCTACACCTTC.

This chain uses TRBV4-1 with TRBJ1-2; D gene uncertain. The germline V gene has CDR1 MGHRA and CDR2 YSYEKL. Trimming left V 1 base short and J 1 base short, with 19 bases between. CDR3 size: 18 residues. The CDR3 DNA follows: TGCGCCAGCAGCCAAGTCGGCGGGAAGTTTTATATTAACTATGGCTACACCTTC. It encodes CASSQVGGKFYINYGYTF.

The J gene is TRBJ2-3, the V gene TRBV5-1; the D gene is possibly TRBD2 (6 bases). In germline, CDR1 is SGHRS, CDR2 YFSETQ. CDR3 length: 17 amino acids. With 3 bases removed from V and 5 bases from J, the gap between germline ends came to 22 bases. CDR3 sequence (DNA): TGCGCCAGCAGCTGGGGGGATAGTACGAAAACAGGAGATACGCAGTATTTT. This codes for CASSWGDSTKTGDTQYF. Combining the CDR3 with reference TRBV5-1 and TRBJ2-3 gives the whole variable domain KAGVTQTPRYLIKTRGQQVTLSCSPISGHRSVSWYQQTPGQGLQFLFEYFSETQRNKGNFPGRFSGRQFSNSRSEMNVSTLELGDSALYLCASSWGDSTKTGDTQYFGPGTRLTVL.

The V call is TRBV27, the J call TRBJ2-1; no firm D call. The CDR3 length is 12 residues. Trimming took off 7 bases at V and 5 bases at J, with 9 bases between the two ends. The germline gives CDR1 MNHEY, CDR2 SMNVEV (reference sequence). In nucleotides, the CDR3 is TGTGCCAGCACGACCCGGGACAATGAGCAGTTCTTC. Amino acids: CASTTRDNEQFF.

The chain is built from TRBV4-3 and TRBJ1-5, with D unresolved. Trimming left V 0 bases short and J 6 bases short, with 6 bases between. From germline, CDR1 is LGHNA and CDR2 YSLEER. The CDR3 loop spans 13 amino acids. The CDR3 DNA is TGCGCCAGCAGCCAAGATCATAGTCAGCCCCAGCATTTT. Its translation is CASSQDHSQPQHF.

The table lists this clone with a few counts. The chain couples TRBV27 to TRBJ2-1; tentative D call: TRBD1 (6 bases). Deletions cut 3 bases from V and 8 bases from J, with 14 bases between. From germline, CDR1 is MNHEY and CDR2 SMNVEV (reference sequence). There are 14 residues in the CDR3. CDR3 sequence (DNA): TGTGCCAGCAGTTTCACGGGGACACAGGATGAGCAGTTCTTC. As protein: CASSFTGTQDEQFF.

The CDR3 spells CASSLTGTSYSDTQYF. CDR3 DNA: TGTGCCAGCAGCCTGACCGGGACTAGCTATTCAGATACGCAGTATTTT. The chain has TRBV5-5 and TRBJ2-3; 9 nucleotides align to TRBD2. This CDR3 is 16 amino acids long. CDR1 SGHKS and CDR2 YYEKEE come from the germline V gene (reference sequence). V lost 4 bases and J lost 4; bases outside the gene matches: 10.

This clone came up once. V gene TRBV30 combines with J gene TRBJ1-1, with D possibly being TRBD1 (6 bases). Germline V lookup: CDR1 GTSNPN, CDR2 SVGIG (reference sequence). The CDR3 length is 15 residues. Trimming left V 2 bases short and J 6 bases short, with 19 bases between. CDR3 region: CAWSQVGQGSPEAFF. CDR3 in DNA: TGTGCCTGGAGTCAGGTGGGGCAGGGGAGTCCTGAAGCTTTCTTT.

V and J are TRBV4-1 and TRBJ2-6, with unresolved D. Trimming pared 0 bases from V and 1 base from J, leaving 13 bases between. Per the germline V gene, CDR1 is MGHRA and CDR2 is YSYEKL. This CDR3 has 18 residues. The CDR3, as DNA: TGCGCCAGCAGCCAAGATGCCGAACGGTGGTCTGGGGCCAACGTCCTGACTTTC. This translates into CASSQDAERWSGANVLTF.

CDR3 sequence: CASSPTGAGVVSDTQYF. CDR3 sequence (DNA): TGTGCCAGCAGCCCGACAGGGGCTGGTGTGGTGTCAGATACGCAGTATTTT. This sequence joins TRBV7-9 and TRBJ2-3; 8 bases line up with TRBD1. CDR3 length: 17 amino acids. With V trimmed by 5 bases and J by 4 bases, 14 bases remained unmatched. CDR1 and CDR2 (germline): SEHNR, FQNEAQ (reference sequence).

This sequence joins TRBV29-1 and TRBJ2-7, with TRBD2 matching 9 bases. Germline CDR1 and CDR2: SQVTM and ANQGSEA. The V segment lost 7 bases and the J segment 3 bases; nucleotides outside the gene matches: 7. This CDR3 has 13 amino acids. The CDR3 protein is CSAVTSGYYEQYF. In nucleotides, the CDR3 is TGCAGCGCGGTGACTAGCGGATACTACGAGCAGTACTTC.

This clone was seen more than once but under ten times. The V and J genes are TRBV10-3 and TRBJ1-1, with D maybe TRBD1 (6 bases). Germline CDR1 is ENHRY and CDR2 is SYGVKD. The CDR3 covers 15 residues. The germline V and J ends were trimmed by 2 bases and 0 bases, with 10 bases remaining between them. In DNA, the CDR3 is TGTGCCATCAGTGAGGGAGACAGGTTGAACACTGAAGCTTTCTTT. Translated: CAISEGDRLNTEAFF.

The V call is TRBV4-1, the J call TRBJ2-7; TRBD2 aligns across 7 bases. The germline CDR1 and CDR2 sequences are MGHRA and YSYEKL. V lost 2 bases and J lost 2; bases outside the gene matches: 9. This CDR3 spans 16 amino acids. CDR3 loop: CASSQFTPGGPYEQYF. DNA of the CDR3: TGCGCCAGCAGCCAATTCACCCCGGGAGGCCCCTACGAGCAGTACTTC.

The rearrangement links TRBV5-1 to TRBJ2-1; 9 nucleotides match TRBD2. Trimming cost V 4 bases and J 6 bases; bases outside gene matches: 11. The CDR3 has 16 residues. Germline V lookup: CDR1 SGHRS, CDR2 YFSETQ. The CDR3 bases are TGCGCCAGCAGCCCCTTAGCGGGAGCCCGGGTCAATGAGCAGTTCTTC. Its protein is CASSPLAGARVNEQFF.

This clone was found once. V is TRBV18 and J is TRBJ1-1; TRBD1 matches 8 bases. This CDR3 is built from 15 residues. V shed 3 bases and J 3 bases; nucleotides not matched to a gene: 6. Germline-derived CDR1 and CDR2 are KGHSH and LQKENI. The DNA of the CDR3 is TGTGCCAGCTCACCTCGGACAGGGTCGGACACTGAAGCTTTCTTT. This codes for CASSPRTGSDTEAFF.

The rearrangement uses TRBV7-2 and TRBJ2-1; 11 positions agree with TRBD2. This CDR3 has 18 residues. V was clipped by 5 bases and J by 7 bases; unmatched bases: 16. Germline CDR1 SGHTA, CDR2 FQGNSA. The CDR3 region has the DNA TGTGCCAGCAGCCTAGAAACCATACTAGCGGGAGAGAGGAATGAGCAGTTCTTC. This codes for CASSLETILAGERNEQFF.

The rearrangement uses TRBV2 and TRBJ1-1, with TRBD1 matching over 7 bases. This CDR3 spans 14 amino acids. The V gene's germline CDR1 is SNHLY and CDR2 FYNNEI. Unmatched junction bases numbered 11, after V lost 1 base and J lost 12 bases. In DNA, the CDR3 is TGTGCCAGCAGTGAAGAGGAGGGGGTGACAGGGACTTTCTTT. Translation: CASSEEEGVTGTFF.

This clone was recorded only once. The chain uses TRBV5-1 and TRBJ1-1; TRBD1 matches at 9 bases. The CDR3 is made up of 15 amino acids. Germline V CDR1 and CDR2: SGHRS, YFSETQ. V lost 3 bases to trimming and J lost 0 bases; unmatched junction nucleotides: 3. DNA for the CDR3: TGCGCCAGCAGCTGGGGGGACAGGGTGAACACTGAAGCTTTCTTT. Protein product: CASSWGDRVNTEAFF.

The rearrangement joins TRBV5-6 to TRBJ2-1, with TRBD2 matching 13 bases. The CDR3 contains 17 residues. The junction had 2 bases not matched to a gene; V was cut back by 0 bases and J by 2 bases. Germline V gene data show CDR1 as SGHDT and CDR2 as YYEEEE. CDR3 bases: TGTGCCAGCAGCTTGGGGACTAGCGGGAGAACCTACAATGAGCAGTTCTTC. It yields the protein CASSLGTSGRTYNEQFF.

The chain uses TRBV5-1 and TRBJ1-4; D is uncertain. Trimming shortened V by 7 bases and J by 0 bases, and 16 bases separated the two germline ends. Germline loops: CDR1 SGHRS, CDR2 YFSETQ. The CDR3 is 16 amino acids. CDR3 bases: TGCGCCAGCGGATGGGGAGGGTCGGCAACTAATGAAAAACTGTTTTTT. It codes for CASGWGGSATNEKLFF.

The CDR3 protein is CASSSGSTDTQYF. CDR3 bases: TGTGCCAGCAGTAGCGGGAGCACAGATACGCAGTATTTT. This rearrangement joins TRBV6-4 to TRBJ2-3; D is perhaps TRBD2 (6 bases). The CDR3 is 13 residues long. Per the germline V gene, CDR1 is MRHNA and CDR2 is SNTAGT. V lost 5 bases and J 0 bases, leaving 6 bases between the germline ends.

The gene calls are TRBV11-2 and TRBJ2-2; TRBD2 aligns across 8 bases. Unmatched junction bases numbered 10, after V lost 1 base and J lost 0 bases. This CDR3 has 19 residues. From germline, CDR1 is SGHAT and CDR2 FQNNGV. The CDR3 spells CASSLVQYGRGSNTGELFF. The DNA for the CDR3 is TGTGCCAGCAGCTTAGTTCAGTACGGGAGGGGCTCGAACACCGGGGAGCTGTTTTTT. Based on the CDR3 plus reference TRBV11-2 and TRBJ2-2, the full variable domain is EAGVAQSPRYKIIEKRQSVAFWCNPISGHATLYWYQQILGQGPKLLIQFQNNGVVDDSQLPKDRFSAERLKGVDSTLKIQPAKLEDSAVYLCASSLVQYGRGSNTGELFFGEGSRLTVL.

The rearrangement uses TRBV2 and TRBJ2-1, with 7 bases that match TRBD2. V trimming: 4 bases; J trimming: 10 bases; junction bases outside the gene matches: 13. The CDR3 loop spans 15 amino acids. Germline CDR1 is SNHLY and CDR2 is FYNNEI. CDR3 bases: TGTGCCAGCAGTGTTGCTAGCGGAGCCCCCATGGAGCAGTTCTTC. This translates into CASSVASGAPMEQFF.

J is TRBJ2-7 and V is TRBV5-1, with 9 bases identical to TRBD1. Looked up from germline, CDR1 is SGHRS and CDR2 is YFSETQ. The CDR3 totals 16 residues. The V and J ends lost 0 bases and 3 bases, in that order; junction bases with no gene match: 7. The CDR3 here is CASSLGTAGQGYEQYF. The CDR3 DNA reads TGCGCCAGCAGCTTGGGGACGGCGGGACAGGGCTACGAGCAGTACTTC.